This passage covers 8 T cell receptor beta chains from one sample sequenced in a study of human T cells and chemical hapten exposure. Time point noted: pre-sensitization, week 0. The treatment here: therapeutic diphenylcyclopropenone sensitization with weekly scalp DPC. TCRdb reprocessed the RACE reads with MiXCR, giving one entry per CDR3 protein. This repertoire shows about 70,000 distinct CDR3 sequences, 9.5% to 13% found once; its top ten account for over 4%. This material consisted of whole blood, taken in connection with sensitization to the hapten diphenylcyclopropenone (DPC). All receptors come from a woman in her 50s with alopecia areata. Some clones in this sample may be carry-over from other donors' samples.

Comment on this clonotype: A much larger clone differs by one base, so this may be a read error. The CDR3 region has the DNA TGTGCCAACAGTCCAAGGACAGGGGGCTATCAGCCCCAGCATTTT. This encodes CANSPRTGGYQPQHF. The chain joins TRBV6-2 or TRBV6-3 to TRBJ1-5; 11 nucleotides match TRBD1. The CDR3 totals 15 residues. Germline V CDR1 and CDR2: MNHEY, SVGEGT.

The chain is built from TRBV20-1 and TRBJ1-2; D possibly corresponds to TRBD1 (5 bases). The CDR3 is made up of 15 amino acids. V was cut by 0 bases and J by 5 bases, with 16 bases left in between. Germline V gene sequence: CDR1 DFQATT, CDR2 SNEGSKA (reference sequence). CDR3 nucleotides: TGCAGTGCTAGAGATCCCCGGGCAGGGAGTTATGGCTACACCTTC. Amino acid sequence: CSARDPRAGSYGYTF.

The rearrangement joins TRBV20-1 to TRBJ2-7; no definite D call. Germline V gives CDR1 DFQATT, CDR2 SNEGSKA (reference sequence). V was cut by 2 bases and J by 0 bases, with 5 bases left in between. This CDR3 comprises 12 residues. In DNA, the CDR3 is TGCAGTGCTAGAACTGACTCCTACGAGCAGTACTTC. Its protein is CSARTDSYEQYF.

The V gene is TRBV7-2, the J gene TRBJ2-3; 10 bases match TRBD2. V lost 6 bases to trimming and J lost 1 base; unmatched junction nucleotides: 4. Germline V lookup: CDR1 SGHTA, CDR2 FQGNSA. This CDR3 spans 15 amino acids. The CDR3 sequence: CASRPGTSGTDTQYF. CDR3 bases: TGTGCCAGCAGGCCCGGGACTAGCGGCACAGATACGCAGTATTTT.

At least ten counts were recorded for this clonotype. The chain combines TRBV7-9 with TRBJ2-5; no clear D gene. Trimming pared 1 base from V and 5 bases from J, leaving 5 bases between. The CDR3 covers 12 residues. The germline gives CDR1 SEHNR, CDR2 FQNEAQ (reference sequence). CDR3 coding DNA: TGTGCCAGCAGCTTAGTAGGGGAGACCCAGTACTTC. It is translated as CASSLVGETQYF.

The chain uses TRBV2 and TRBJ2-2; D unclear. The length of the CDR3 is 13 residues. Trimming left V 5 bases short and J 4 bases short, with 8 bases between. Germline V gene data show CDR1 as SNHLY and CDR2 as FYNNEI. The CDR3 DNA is TGTGCCAGCAGTCCCAGGAGCACCGGGGAGCTGTTTTTT. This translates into CASSPRSTGELFF.

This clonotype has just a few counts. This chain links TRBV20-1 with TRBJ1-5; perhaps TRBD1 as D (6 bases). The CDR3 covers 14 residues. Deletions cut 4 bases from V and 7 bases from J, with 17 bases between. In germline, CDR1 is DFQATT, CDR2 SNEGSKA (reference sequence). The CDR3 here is CSATNTGNRQPQHF. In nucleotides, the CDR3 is TGCAGTGCTACCAATACAGGGAACAGACAGCCCCAGCATTTT.

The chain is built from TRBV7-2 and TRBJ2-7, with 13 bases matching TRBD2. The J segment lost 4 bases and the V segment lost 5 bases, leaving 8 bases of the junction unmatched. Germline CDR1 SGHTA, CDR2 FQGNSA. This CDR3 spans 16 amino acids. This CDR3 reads CASSPTSGRSAYEQYF. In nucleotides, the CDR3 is TGTGCCAGCAGCCCGACTAGCGGGAGGTCTGCTTACGAGCAGTACTTC. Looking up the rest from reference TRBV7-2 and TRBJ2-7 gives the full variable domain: GAGVSQSPSNKVTEKGKDVELRCDPISGHTALYWYRQSLGQGLEFLIYFQGNSAPDKSGLPSDRFSAERTGGSVSTLTIQRTQQEDSAVYLCASSPTSGRSAYEQYFGPGTRLTVT.